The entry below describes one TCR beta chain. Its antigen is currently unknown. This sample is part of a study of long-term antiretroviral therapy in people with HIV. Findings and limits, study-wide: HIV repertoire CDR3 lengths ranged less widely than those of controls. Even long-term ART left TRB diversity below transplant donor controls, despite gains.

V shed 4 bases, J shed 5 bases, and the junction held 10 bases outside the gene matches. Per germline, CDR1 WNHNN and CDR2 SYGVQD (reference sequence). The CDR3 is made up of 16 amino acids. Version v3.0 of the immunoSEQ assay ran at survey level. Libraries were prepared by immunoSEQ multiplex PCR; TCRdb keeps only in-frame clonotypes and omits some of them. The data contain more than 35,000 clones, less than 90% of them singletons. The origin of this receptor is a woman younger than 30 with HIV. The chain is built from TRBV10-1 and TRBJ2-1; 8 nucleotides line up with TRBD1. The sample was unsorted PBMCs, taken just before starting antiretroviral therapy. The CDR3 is CASSGGPGTGDNEQFF. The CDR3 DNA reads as TGCGCCAGCAGTGGGGGTCCCGGGACAGGCGACAATGAGCAGTTCTTC.